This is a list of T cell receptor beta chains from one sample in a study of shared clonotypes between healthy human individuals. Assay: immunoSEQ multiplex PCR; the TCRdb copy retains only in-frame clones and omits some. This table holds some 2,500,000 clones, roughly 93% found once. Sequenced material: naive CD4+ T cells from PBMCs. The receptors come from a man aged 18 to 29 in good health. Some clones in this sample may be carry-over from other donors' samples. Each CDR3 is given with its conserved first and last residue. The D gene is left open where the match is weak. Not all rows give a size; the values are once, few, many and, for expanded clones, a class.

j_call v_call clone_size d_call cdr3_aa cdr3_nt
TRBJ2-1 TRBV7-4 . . CASRRTGRRAYNEQFF TGTGCCAGCAGACGGACTGGCCGGAGGGCATACAATGAGCAGTTCTTC
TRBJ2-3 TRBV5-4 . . CASSLLNRRNTDTQYF TGTGCCAGCAGCTTGTTGAACAGAAGGAACACAGATACGCAGTATTTT
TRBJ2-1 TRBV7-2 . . CASSFHLRDLYNEQFF TGTGCCAGCAGCTTTCACCTGCGGGACCTTTACAATGAGCAGTTCTTC
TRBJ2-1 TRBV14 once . CASSTRPGPPNNEQFF TGTGCCAGCAGCACGAGGCCGGGACCACCGAACAATGAGCAGTTCTTC
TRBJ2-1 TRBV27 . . CASSPRYYNEQFF TGTGCCAGCAGTCCTCGTTATTACAATGAGCAGTTCTTC
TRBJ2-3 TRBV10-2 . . CARIHPRDTQYF TGCGCCAGGATACACCCGCGGGATACGCAGTATTTT
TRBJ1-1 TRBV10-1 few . CASSDWGPAFF TGCGCCAGCAGTGATTGGGGGCCAGCTTTCTTT
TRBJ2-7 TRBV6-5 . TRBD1 CASRTDRGTYEQYF TGTGCCAGCAGGACGGACAGGGGGACCTACGAGCAGTACTTC
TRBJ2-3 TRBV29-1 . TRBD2 CSVARVASGSTDTQYF TGCAGCGTGGCAAGGGTGGCTAGCGGGAGCACAGATACGCAGTATTTT
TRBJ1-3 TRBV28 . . CASSKTGTGNTIYF TGTGCCAGCAGCAAAACAGGTACCGGAAACACCATATATTTT
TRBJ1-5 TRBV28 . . CASNRRSGAGIVPQHF TGTGCCAGCAACCGTAGGTCGGGGGCAGGGATTGTGCCCCAGCATTTT
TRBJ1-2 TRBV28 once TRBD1 CASKPPGQSIIIGNYGYTF TGTGCCAGTAAACCTCCGGGACAGTCAATTATAATCGGTAACTATGGCTACACCTTC
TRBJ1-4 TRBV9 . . CASSGLGEKLFF TGTGCCAGCAGTGGGTTGGGGGAAAAACTGTTTTTT
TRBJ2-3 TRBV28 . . CASGEPRYRGTDTQYF TGTGCCAGCGGGGAGCCTCGGTACCGAGGGACAGATACGCAGTATTTT
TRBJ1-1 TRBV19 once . CASSLQGRDTEAFF TGTGCCAGTAGTCTGCAGGGGCGGGACACTGAAGCTTTCTTT
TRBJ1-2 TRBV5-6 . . CASSSSITTGTGYTF TGTGCCAGCAGCTCCTCAATCACGACCGGGACCGGCTACACCTTC